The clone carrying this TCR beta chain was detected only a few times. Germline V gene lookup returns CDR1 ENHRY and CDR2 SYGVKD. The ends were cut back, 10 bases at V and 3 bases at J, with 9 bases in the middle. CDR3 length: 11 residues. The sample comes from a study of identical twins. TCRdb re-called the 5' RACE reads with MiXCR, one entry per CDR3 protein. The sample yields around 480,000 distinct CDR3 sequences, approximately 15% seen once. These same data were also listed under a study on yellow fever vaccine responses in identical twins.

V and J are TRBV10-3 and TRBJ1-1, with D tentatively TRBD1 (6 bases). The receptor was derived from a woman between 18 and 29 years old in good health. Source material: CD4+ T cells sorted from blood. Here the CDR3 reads CATSGDTEAFF. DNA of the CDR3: TGTGCCACCTCAGGGGACACTGAAGCTTTCTTT.